This TCR beta chain was retrieved from a study of T-cell reconstitution after alpha-beta-depleted transplantation in children. The library targeted TCRbeta and was prepared with unique molecular identifiers. TCRdb redid the calling of the PCR reads with MiXCR, one entry per CDR3 protein. The table shows over 400,000 distinct CDR3 sequences, with roughly an eighth occurring only once. There are 16 residues in the CDR3. The ends were cut back, 0 bases at V and 0 bases at J, with 8 bases in the middle. From germline, CDR1 is LGHNA and CDR2 YSLEER. The sequence was obtained from a human donor who donated a stem cell graft to a child with combined immunodeficiency. The chain links TRBV4-3 to TRBJ1-4; D not certain. The source material was PBMCs from the stem cell graft donor, sampled from the stem cell graft. This chain's CDR3 is CASSQEIVATNEKLFF. The CDR3 DNA reads as TGCGCCAGCAGCCAAGAAATAGTTGCAACTAATGAAAAACTGTTTTTT.